This TCR beta chain was identified in a study of T cells in Graves' hyperthyroidism and ophthalmopathy. This CDR3 is built from 13 residues. Germline lookup yields CDR1 MNHNS and CDR2 SASEGT. TCR beta CDR3 regions were amplified from RNA. First-round RT-PCR of the TCR CDR3 relied on the HTBI primer set. TCRdb reprocessed the multiplex PCR reads with MiXCR, giving one entry per CDR3 protein. The sample includes more than 500,000 distinct CDR3 sequences, about 16% of them seen just once. To note about this clonotype: Just one base apart from a much larger clone, this may be a read error.

Patients showing uncontrolled infection, other autoimmune disease, pregnancy or lactation were ineligible. The diagnostic basis comprised clinical symptoms, serum thyroxine and TRAb, thyroid ultrasound and orbital computed tomography. The clonotype was recovered from a young woman with Graves' ophthalmopathy. J is TRBJ2-7 and V is TRBV6-1; D unresolved. Near its end, the DNA agrees better with TRBJ2-1, so the J call may be wrong. The sample taken for sequencing was blood. The CDR3 loop is CASSEDGSYEQFF. The CDR3 nucleotides are TGTGCCAGCAGTGAAGACGGTTCCTACGAGCAGTTCTTC.